A selection of T cell receptor beta chains follows, all from one sample in a study of cytomegalovirus exposure and HLA in healthy donors. Data came from immunoSEQ multiplex PCR; TCRdb stores just in-frame clones and leaves some out. The sample has some 150,000 clones, 80% to 90% seen once. The sample comprised PBMCs. The receptors here all came from a woman aged 18 to 35 in good health and CMV-seronegative. The CDR3 runs from the conserved cysteine through the conserved F or W. A D gene is named only where the DNA matches it firmly. A row's size may be missing; if present it is once, few, many or a size class.

abundance,d_gene,j_gene,v_gene,CDR3aa,CDR3nt
NA,NA,TRBJ1-2,TRBV12-2,CASRPRWGTDGGYTF,TGTGCAAGTCGCCCAAGGTGGGGGACAGACGGCGGCTACACCTTC
NA,NA,TRBJ1-1,TRBV5-1,CASSFTALNTEAFF,TGCGCCAGCAGCTTCACAGCCCTGAACACTGAAGCTTTCTTT
NA,TRBD1,TRBJ1-4,TRBV6-6,CASSYNHRGGEKLFF,TGTGCCAGCAGTTACAACCACAGGGGAGGTGAAAAACTGTTTTTT
once,NA,TRBJ2-7,TRBV4-2,CASSYDRGTYEQYF,TGTGCCAGCAGCTACGACAGAGGCACCTACGAGCAGTACTTC
NA,TRBD1,TRBJ2-6,TRBV6-5,CASSYDRAGANVLTF,TGTGCCAGCAGTTACGACAGGGCTGGGGCCAACGTCCTGACTTTC
NA,TRBD1,TRBJ2-3,TRBV7-6,CASSETGPDTQYF,TGTGCCAGCAGCGAGACAGGGCCAGATACGCAGTATTTT
NA,NA,TRBJ1-5,TRBV19,CASSVTPSNQPQHF,TGTGCCAGTAGTGTGACACCGAGCAATCAGCCCCAGCATTTT
NA,NA,TRBJ1-2,TRBV7-8,CASSSFYHLRFPLGLYGYTF,TGTGCCAGCAGCTCCTTTTATCACCTACGCTTTCCCCTGGGACTATATGGCTACACCTTC
NA,TRBD1,TRBJ1-5,TRBV10-3,CAIGTGDANQPQHF,TGTGCCATCGGCACAGGGGACGCGAATCAGCCCCAGCATTTT
NA,NA,TRBJ1-2,TRBV7-2,CASSSYYDSPEGGYTF,TGTGCCAGCAGCTCATATTACGACAGCCCAGAAGGAGGCTACACCTTC
NA,NA,TRBJ1-3,TRBV7-2,CASSLSAAASSGNTIYF,TGTGCCAGCAGCTTGTCGGCTGCTGCTAGCTCTGGAAACACCATATATTTT
NA,NA,TRBJ2-1,TRBV19,CASSIRTPQTSYEQFF,TGTGCCAGTAGTATCCGAACCCCCCAGACTAGTTATGAGCAGTTCTTC
NA,NA,TRBJ2-7,TRBV28,CASSFEIPGGIEGSYEQYF,TGTGCCAGCAGTTTTGAAATTCCTGGGGGCATCGAAGGCTCCTACGAGCAGTACTTC
NA,NA,TRBJ2-7,TRBV5-5,CASSLGAGGVVIEQYF,TGTGCCAGCAGCTTGGGAGCCGGCGGGGTGGTTATTGAGCAGTACTTC
NA,TRBD1,TRBJ2-5,TRBV19,CASSLDRGRQETQYF,TGTGCCAGTAGTCTAGACAGGGGCCGACAAGAGACCCAGTACTTC
NA,NA,TRBJ2-3,TRBV6-5,CASSGADTQYF,TGTGCCAGCAGCGGAGCAGATACGCAGTATTTT
NA,NA,TRBJ2-3,TRBV19,CASGAFTDTQYF,TGTGCCAGTGGAGCCTTCACAGATACGCAGTATTTT
once,NA,TRBJ1-4,TRBV15,CAIQGSNEKLFF,TGTGCCATCCAGGGGAGTAATGAAAAACTGTTTTTT
NA,NA,TRBJ1-1,TRBV4-2,CASRFTDSSEAFF,TGTGCCAGCAGATTCACCGACAGTTCTGAAGCTTTCTTT
once,NA,TRBJ2-5,TRBV7-9,CASSLSDGRTQYF,TGTGCCAGCAGCTTATCGGATGGGCGAACCCAGTACTTC
NA,TRBD1,TRBJ1-1,TRBV7-9,CASSSFRGQLNTEAFF,TGTGCCAGCAGCTCTTTTAGGGGACAGCTGAACACTGAAGCTTTCTTT
NA,TRBD1,TRBJ2-3,TRBV12-5,CASVGTARPDTQYF,TGTGCTAGTGTCGGGACAGCACGTCCAGATACGCAGTATTTT
once,TRBD1,TRBJ1-1,TRBV13,CASSYTGGGGRTEAFF,TGTGCCAGCAGCTATACAGGGGGCGGGGGTAGGACTGAAGCTTTCTTT
NA,NA,TRBJ2-2,TRBV4-2,CASSQPRTIANTGELFF,TGTGCCAGCAGCCAACCTAGGACTATCGCGAACACCGGGGAGCTGTTTTTT
once,TRBD1,TRBJ2-1,TRBV5-1,CASSVDRANEQFF,TGCGCCAGCAGCGTGGACAGGGCTAATGAGCAGTTCTTC
NA,TRBD2,TRBJ2-5,TRBV2,CASMGYRLAEETQYF,TGTGCCAGCATGGGGTATAGGCTAGCGGAAGAGACCCAGTACTTC
NA,NA,TRBJ2-3,TRBV9,CASSVEGRGTQYF,TGTGCCAGCAGCGTAGAGGGCCGGGGTACGCAGTATTTT
NA,NA,TRBJ2-1,TRBV18,CASSPPSLQQRSYNEQFF,TGTGCCAGCTCACCACCCTCGTTGCAACAACGCTCCTACAATGAGCAGTTCTTC
NA,TRBD1,TRBJ1-1,TRBV13,CASSSENRGNTEAFF,TGTGCCAGCAGCTCGGAGAACAGGGGGAACACTGAAGCTTTCTTT
NA,TRBD1,TRBJ1-1,TRBV28,CASSYNPQGETEAFF,TGTGCCAGCAGTTACAACCCTCAGGGGGAGACTGAAGCTTTCTTT
NA,NA,TRBJ1-5,TRBV6-5,CASSYRGDQPQHF,TGTGCCAGCAGTTACAGGGGTGATCAGCCCCAGCATTTT
NA,TRBD2,TRBJ2-2,TRBV28,CASSSRTSGRGELFF,TGTGCCAGCAGTTCAAGGACTAGCGGGAGGGGGGAGCTGTTTTTT
few,NA,TRBJ1-1,TRBV28,CASSSTWGSEAFF,TGTGCCAGCAGTTCCACCTGGGGCTCTGAAGCTTTCTTT
NA,TRBD2,TRBJ2-1,TRBV5-1,CASSLTGLAGVDEQFF,TGCGCCAGCAGCTTGACGGGACTAGCGGGAGTGGATGAGCAGTTCTTC
NA,TRBD1,TRBJ1-1,TRBV18,CASSLTTGSMNTEAFF,TGTGCCAGCTCACTAACGACAGGGAGCATGAACACTGAAGCTTTCTTT
NA,NA,TRBJ2-7,TRBV28,CASSPRAGLTYEQYF,TGTGCCAGCAGCCCTCGAGCGGGCCTGACCTACGAGCAGTACTTC
few,NA,TRBJ2-7,TRBV2,CASSVQGNYEQYF,TGTGCCAGCAGTGTACAGGGAAACTACGAGCAGTACTTC
NA,NA,TRBJ2-6,TRBV14,CASSQDPTAAGRSGANVLTF,TGTGCCAGCAGCCAGGACCCTACAGCTGCGGGACGCTCTGGGGCCAACGTCCTGACTTTC